This TCR beta chain was recovered during a study of STAT5B mutations in CD4+ large granular lymphocyte leukemia. Points from the study as a whole: Of heterogeneous patient samples, only five or six CD4-sorted ones were compared for clonality. Top patient clones used TRBV06 genes more often: 8/27 versus 2/35 in controls.

A remark on this clone: The target antigen is unknown.

As originally analysed: The detection floor for productive clonotype frequency was 2.59 x 10-5. Measured with immunoSEQ multiplex PCR; TCRdb has only the in-frame clones, and not every one. That table gives V, J and clone size, and the DNA gave D and trimming. The table includes roughly 3,000 clones, about four fifths detected once. In germline, CDR1 is MDHEN, CDR2 SYDVKM. This CDR3 has 15 residues. J was trimmed by 0 bases and V by 5 bases; bases with no gene match: 6. The receptor was isolated from a woman in her seventies with CD4+ T-cell large granular lymphocyte leukemia. Sequencing used PBMCs. The chain recombines TRBV28 with TRBJ1-1; 7 positions match TRBD1. The CDR3, as DNA: TGTGCCAGCAGTATACCACAGGGGCTGAACACTGAAGCTTTCTTT. This encodes CASSIPQGLNTEAFF.